The rows below give T cell receptor beta chains drawn from one sample of a study of cytomegalovirus exposure and HLA in healthy donors. The table came from immunoSEQ multiplex PCR; TCRdb's copy has only in-frame clones and leaves some out. The table records roughly 150,000 clones, roughly 70% of them present only once. The sequenced sample was PBMCs. Receptors were obtained from a male donor in good health and CMV-seronegative. CDR3s include the opening cysteine and the closing phenylalanine or tryptophan. A D gene is named only where the DNA matches it firmly. The size entry is marked missing in some rows and otherwise reads once, few, many or a size class.

cdr3_nt	cdr3_aa	j_call	cdr3_length	d_call	clone_size	v_call
TGTGCCAGCAGTCTCCGTACAGGGTATCACACTGAAGCTTTCTTT	CASSLRTGYHTEAFF	TRBJ1-1	15	-	-	TRBV27
TGTGCCAGTAGTGCGGACAGGGGGCGGCTCCTGCCCCAGCATTTT	CASSADRGRLLPQHF	TRBJ1-5	15	TRBD1	-	TRBV19
TGTGCCAGCAGCGATAGCGGGAGTAAGGGGGAGCTGTTTTTT	CASSDSGSKGELFF	TRBJ2-2	14	TRBD2	-	TRBV7-6
TGTGCCTGGAGTGAGGGGGAGACCCAGTACTTC	CAWSEGETQYF	TRBJ2-5	11	-	-	TRBV30
TGCGCCAGCAGCTTCTTGGGCCGGTGGGCCTACAATGAGCAGTTCTTC	CASSFLGRWAYNEQFF	TRBJ2-1	16	-	-	TRBV5-1
TGTGCCACCAGCAGAGATTGGGGGTCGACAGGTTATCGGGACACCATATATTTT	CATSRDWGSTGYRDTIYF	TRBJ1-3	18	-	-	TRBV15
TGTGCCAGCAGCCTGGCAGGGGATACTAACTATGGCTACACCTTC	CASSLAGDTNYGYTF	TRBJ1-2	15	-	-	TRBV11-2
TGCGCCAGCAGCCGAGGACAGGGAGGGAACACCGGGGAGCTGTTTTTT	CASSRGQGGNTGELFF	TRBJ2-2	16	TRBD1	-	TRBV5-1
TGTGCCAGTGACGAACTAGCGGGAGGAAGCACAGATACGCAGTATTTT	CASDELAGGSTDTQYF	TRBJ2-3	16	TRBD2	-	TRBV19
TGCGCCAGCAGCGCTATCACAGTGCGCACAGATACGCAGTATTTT	CASSAITVRTDTQYF	TRBJ2-3	15	-	few	TRBV5-1
TGTGCCAGCAGTTGGGACAGCTCCTACAATGAGCAGTTCTTC	CASSWDSSYNEQFF	TRBJ2-1	14	TRBD1	-	TRBV6-6
TGTGCCAGCAATTTCGACAGGGGGACTGAAGCTTTCTTT	CASNFDRGTEAFF	TRBJ1-1	13	TRBD1	-	TRBV6-6
TGCGCCAGCAGCGTTACAGGGTTGAGGTCCTACGAGCAGTACTTC	CASSVTGLRSYEQYF	TRBJ2-7	15	-	few	TRBV5-1
TGTGCCAGTAGTAGAGACAGGACTAACTATGGCTACACCTTC	CASSRDRTNYGYTF	TRBJ1-2	14	-	-	TRBV19
TGTGCCAGCAGCTTGGCCGGGACTAGCGCAAACAATGAGCAGTTCTTC	CASSLAGTSANNEQFF	TRBJ2-1	16	TRBD2	-	TRBV5-4
TGTGCCTGGAGTGTACGGCGGGAGGGTATCGAGACCCAGTACTTC	CAWSVRREGIETQYF	TRBJ2-5	15	TRBD2	few	TRBV30
TGTGCCAGCAGCCCCGTTGGCGGGGCCGAGCAGTACTTC	CASSPVGGAEQYF	TRBJ2-7	13	-	-	TRBV7-9
TGTGCCAGCAGCTTAGACGGGGGGGTCGAGGCTGCAAGGGCAGATACGCAGTATTTT	CASSLDGGVEAARADTQYF	TRBJ2-3	19	TRBD2	-	TRBV13
TGTGCCAGCTCACCACCGAGCACAGGGGGCAACGAGCAGTACTTC	CASSPPSTGGNEQYF	TRBJ2-7	15	TRBD1	-	TRBV18
TGTGCCAGTAGTCCTCCGACAAGCTACGATGAAGCTTTCTTT	CASSPPTSYDEAFF	TRBJ1-1	14	-	-	TRBV19
TGTGCCAGCAGGCCCCAGGGGGAAGTCTATGGCTACACCTTC	CASRPQGEVYGYTF	TRBJ1-2	14	TRBD1	-	TRBV28
TGTGCCAGCAGCGTAGGCCCTGGGACTAGCGGGAGACTTCTAGAGACCCAGTACTTC	CASSVGPGTSGRLLETQYF	TRBJ2-5	19	TRBD2	-	TRBV9
TGTGCCAGCAGCCAAACCCGACAGGGTATATGGAACACCATATATTTT	CASSQTRQGIWNTIYF	TRBJ1-3	16	TRBD1	few	TRBV11-2
TGTGCCAGCTCACGAGACAGGGTTCCCGCCTATGGCTACACCTTC	CASSRDRVPAYGYTF	TRBJ1-2	15	TRBD1	-	TRBV18
TGCGCCAGCAGCTCGGACTGGCGAGGGACCGGGGAGCTGTTTTTT	CASSSDWRGTGELFF	TRBJ2-2	15	-	-	TRBV5-1
TGCGCCAGCAGCGCGCCCGGGACAGAGGGGAATGAGCAGTTCTTC	CASSAPGTEGNEQFF	TRBJ2-1	15	TRBD1	-	TRBV5-1
TGTGCCAGCATGGAGGCCTATAATTCACCCCTCCACTTT	CASMEAYNSPLHF	TRBJ1-6	13	-	-	TRBV2
TGTGCCAGCAAGTCCTCTCACAGGGGGGACTACAATGAGCAGTTCTTC	CASKSSHRGDYNEQFF	TRBJ2-1	16	TRBD1	-	TRBV2
TGTGCCAGCAGCTCAGACAGTGGTGGAAACACCATATATTTT	CASSSDSGGNTIYF	TRBJ1-3	14	-	-	TRBV7-2
TGTGCCAGCAGCTTGGGACAGCCCCGCACAGATACGCAGTATTTT	CASSLGQPRTDTQYF	TRBJ2-3	15	-	-	TRBV5-4
TGTGCCAGCAGCTTAGGCGCCGGGGAGACCCAGTACTTC	CASSLGAGETQYF	TRBJ2-5	13	-	-	TRBV11-3
TGTGCCAGCAGCTTACCGGGACAGGGGCTATACGAGCAGTACTTC	CASSLPGQGLYEQYF	TRBJ2-7	15	TRBD1	-	TRBV7-8
TGCAGCGTTGTCAAGGGGGCCGAGCAGTACTTC	CSVVKGAEQYF	TRBJ2-7	11	TRBD1	few	TRBV29-1
TGCGCCAGCAGCCAAGACAGGGGATTCGCCTACGAGCAGTACTTC	CASSQDRGFAYEQYF	TRBJ2-7	15	-	-	TRBV4-1
TGTGCCAGCAGTCCTACTAGCCAACGCGTTACGCAGTATTTT	CASSPTSQRVTQYF	TRBJ2-3	14	-	once	TRBV11-2
TGTGCCAGCAGCGGGACAGGGATTCAGCCCCAGCATTTT	CASSGTGIQPQHF	TRBJ1-5	13	TRBD1	-	TRBV11-2
TGCGCCAGCAGCCAAGAATGGGGACTAGCGGGAGGGGGCGGGGAGCTGTTTTTT	CASSQEWGLAGGGGELFF	TRBJ2-2	18	TRBD2	-	TRBV4-3
TGTGCCAGCAGCGAGGGGACAGGGGGAGAAGAGACCCAGTACTTC	CASSEGTGGEETQYF	TRBJ2-5	15	TRBD1	-	TRBV6-1
TGTGCCAGCAGGAAGGACAGATACCCTTATGGCTACACCTTC	CASRKDRYPYGYTF	TRBJ1-2	14	-	-	TRBV9
TGTGCCAGAACTGTACCGGGACTAGCGGGATGCGCTGCCTACGAGCAGTACTTC	CARTVPGLAGCAAYEQYF	TRBJ2-7	18	TRBD2	few	TRBV5-3